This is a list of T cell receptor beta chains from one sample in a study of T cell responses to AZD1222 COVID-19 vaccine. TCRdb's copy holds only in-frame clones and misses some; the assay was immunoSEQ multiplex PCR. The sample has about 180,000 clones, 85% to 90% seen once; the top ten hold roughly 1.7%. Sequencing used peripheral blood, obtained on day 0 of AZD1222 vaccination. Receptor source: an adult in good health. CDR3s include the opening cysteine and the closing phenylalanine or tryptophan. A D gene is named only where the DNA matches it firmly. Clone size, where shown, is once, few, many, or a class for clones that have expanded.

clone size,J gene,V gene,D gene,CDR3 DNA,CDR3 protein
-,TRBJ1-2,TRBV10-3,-,TGTGCCATCAGTGAGTCGGGTCACTATGGCTACACCTTC,CAISESGHYGYTF
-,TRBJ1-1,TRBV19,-,TGTGCCAGTAGTATGGGACTGCGCATGAACACTGAAGCTTTCTTT,CASSMGLRMNTEAFF
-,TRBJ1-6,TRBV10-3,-,TGTGCCATCAGTGAAAACAGTAATTCACCCCTCCACTTT,CAISENSNSPLHF
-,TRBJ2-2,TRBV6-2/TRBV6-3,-,TGTGCCAGCAGTTTGGCGGGAAGCTACACCGGGGAGCTGTTTTTT,CASSLAGSYTGELFF
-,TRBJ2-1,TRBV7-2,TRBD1,TGTGCCAGCAGCTTATCTTCTACAGGGGGGTACAATGAGCAGTTCTTC,CASSLSSTGGYNEQFF
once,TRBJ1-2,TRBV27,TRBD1,TGTGCCAGCAGGGCAGGGGGCCGGGGTGGCTACACCTTC,CASRAGGRGGYTF
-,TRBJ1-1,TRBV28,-,TGTGCCAGCAGTGCAGACATTAGACGGGCTTTCTTT,CASSADIRRAFF
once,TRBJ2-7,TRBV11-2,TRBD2,TGTGCCAGCAGTCGGGGAGGGAGGTTGGATGAGCAGTACTTC,CASSRGGRLDEQYF
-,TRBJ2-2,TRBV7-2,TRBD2,TGTGCCAGCAGCTTACGGCCGGCTAGCGGAGCGAACACCGGGGAGCTGTTTTTT,CASSLRPASGANTGELFF
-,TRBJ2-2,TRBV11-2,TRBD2,TGTGCCAGCAGCCAACTAGCGGGAGGGCCCGGGGAGCTGTTTTTT,CASSQLAGGPGELFF
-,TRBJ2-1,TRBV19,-,TGTGCCAGTATAGGGAGGGGGGCAGCCTCCTACAATGAGCAGTTCTTC,CASIGRGAASYNEQFF
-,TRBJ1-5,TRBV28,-,TGTGCCAGCAGGGGGGGAGAAATTAGCAATCAGCCCCAGCATTTT,CASRGGEISNQPQHF
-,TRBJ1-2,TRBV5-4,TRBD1,TGTGCCGTTATTCAGGGGGGGACACTCAAATCTAACTATGGCTACACCTTC,CAVIQGGTLKSNYGYTF
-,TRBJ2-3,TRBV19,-,TGTGCCAGTAGGCGGGACACGAGCACAGATACGCAGTATTTT,CASRRDTSTDTQYF
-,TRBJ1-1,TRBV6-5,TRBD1,TGTGCCAGTTCCGGACAGGGAGTGCTCGCTGAAGCTTTCTTT,CASSGQGVLAEAFF
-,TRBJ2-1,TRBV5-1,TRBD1,TGCGCCAGCAGCTTGGCCGGGACAGGGCGGATCAATGAGCAGTTCTTC,CASSLAGTGRINEQFF
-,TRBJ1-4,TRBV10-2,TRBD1,TGCGCCAGCAGCCGGGACAGTAATGAAAAACTGTTTTTT,CASSRDSNEKLFF
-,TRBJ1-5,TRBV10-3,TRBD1,TGTGCCATCAGTTCGGTGACAGGGTCCCAGCCCCAGCATTTT,CAISSVTGSQPQHF
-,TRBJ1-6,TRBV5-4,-,TGTGCCAGCAGCTTGCCCGGGTCCGGGGTCTCACCCCTCCACTTT,CASSLPGSGVSPLHF
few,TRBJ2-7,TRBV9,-,TGTGCCAGCAGCCCCGGGAACTCCGACTACGAGCAGTACTTC,CASSPGNSDYEQYF
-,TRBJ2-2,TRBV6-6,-,TGTGCCAGCACTACCTCAGGGTCCACCGGGGAGCTGTTTTTT,CASTTSGSTGELFF
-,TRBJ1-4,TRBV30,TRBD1,TGTGCCTGGAGTCGACGGACAGGACCTCTCGGGCTGTTTTTT,CAWSRRTGPLGLFF
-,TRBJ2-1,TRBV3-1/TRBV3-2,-,TGTGCCAGCAGCCAAGAGGTCGGACTTGGGGTGTCCTACAATGAGCAGTTCTTC,CASSQEVGLGVSYNEQFF
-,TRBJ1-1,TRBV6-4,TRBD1,TGTGCCAGCAGAAGGGACAGAAGCTTTGTTGAAGCTTTCTTT,CASRRDRSFVEAFF
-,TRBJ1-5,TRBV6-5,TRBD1,TGTGCCAGCTGGAGGGACAGGACTAGCAATCAGCCCCAGCATTTT,CASWRDRTSNQPQHF
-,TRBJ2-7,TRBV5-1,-,TGCGCCAGCAGCTTGGGGGACGGATTATACGAGCAGTACTTC,CASSLGDGLYEQYF
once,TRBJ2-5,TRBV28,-,TGTGCCAGCAGTTTACTAGCCTCGGAGACCCAGTACTTC,CASSLLASETQYF
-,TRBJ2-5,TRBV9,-,TGTGCCAGCAGCGTCGGGAGGGGGCCCCCCCAAGAGACCCAGTACTTC,CASSVGRGPPQETQYF
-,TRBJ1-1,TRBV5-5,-,TGTGCCAGCAGCTTGGATATCCTAGGGACTGAAGCTTTCTTT,CASSLDILGTEAFF
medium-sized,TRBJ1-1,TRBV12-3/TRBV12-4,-,TGTGCCAGCAGTGATGGACCGAACACTGAAGCTTTCTTT,CASSDGPNTEAFF
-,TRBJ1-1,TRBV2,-,TGTGCCAGCAGCGTACAGTTCACTGAAGCTTTCTTT,CASSVQFTEAFF
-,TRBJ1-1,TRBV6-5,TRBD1,TGTGCCAGCACCACAGGGGGGAGCGTCGCTTTCTTT,CASTTGGSVAFF
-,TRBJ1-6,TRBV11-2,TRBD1,TGTGCCAGCAGCTTAGCTCAGGGGGGATCACCCCTCCACTTT,CASSLAQGGSPLHF
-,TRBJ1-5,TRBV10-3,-,TGTGCCATCAGTGAGTCCAGGCAGGCAAGCAATCAGCCCCAGCATTTT,CAISESRQASNQPQHF
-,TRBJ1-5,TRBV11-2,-,TGTGCCAGCAGCTTCCAGGGAAGGGATCAGCCCCAGCATTTT,CASSFQGRDQPQHF
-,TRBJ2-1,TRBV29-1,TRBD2,TGCAGCGCGGGGGGACTACCTTACAATGAGCAGTTCTTC,CSAGGLPYNEQFF
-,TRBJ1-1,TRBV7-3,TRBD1,TGTGCCAGCAGCTCCCGGGACAGGGAGAGGGCTTTCTTT,CASSSRDRERAFF
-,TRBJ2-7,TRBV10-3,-,TGTGCCATCAGTGAGTCGTCCAGTTCCTACGAGCAGTACTTC,CAISESSSSYEQYF
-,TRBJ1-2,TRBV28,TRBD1,TGTGCCAGCAGACTCTCCGGGACAGGGTGGGGCTACACCTTC,CASRLSGTGWGYTF
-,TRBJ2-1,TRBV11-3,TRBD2,TGTGCCAGCAGCCCAGGACAGACTAGCGGGAGAGTCTACAATGAGCAGTTCTTC,CASSPGQTSGRVYNEQFF
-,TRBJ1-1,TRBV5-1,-,TGCGCCAGCAGCTTAATTCCCGGAACTGAAGCTTTCTTT,CASSLIPGTEAFF
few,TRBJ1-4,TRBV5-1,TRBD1,TGCGCCAGCAGCCCAGGAACGCCGGGACAGGGGGCGCCAGGTGAAAAACTGTTTTTT,CASSPGTPGQGAPGEKLFF
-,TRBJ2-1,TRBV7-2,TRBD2,TGTGCCAGCAGCTTAGTGGGCGGGAGGCAGGGTGAGCAGTTCTTC,CASSLVGGRQGEQFF
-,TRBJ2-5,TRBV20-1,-,TGCAGTGCTTGGGGCACTGAGACCCAGTACTTC,CSAWGTETQYF
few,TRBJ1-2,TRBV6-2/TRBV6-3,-,TGTGCCAGCAGTTCTGACAGCTATGGCTACACCTTC,CASSSDSYGYTF
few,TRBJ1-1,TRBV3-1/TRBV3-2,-,TGTGCCAGCCGGTCGGGGGGCCATGGATCTGAAGCTTTCTTT,CASRSGGHGSEAFF
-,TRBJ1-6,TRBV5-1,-,TGCGCCAGCAGCTTGGGTCAGGGGCCGTGGGGTTCCTCCTATAATTCACCCCTCCACTTT,CASSLGQGPWGSSYNSPLHF
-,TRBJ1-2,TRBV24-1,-,TGTGCCACCAGTGACCCCTCGGGCGAGAACTATGGCTACACCTTC,CATSDPSGENYGYTF
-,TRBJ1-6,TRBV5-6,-,TGTGCCAGCAGCGACGACGGTATAGGTAATTCACCCCTCCACTTT,CASSDDGIGNSPLHF
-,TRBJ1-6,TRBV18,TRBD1,TGTGCCAGCGCAATCAAGACAGGGTACAGCAATCTAGGCCTTTTTTCACCCCTCCACTTT,CASAIKTGYSNLGLFSPLHF
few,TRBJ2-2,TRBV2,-,TGTGCCACCCATGACAAGAACACCGGGGAGCTGTTTTTT,CATHDKNTGELFF
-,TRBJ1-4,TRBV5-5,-,TGTGCCAGCAGCCCCCCCTCGGTGGGGTTAGAAGGAAAACTGTTTTTT,CASSPPSVGLEGKLFF